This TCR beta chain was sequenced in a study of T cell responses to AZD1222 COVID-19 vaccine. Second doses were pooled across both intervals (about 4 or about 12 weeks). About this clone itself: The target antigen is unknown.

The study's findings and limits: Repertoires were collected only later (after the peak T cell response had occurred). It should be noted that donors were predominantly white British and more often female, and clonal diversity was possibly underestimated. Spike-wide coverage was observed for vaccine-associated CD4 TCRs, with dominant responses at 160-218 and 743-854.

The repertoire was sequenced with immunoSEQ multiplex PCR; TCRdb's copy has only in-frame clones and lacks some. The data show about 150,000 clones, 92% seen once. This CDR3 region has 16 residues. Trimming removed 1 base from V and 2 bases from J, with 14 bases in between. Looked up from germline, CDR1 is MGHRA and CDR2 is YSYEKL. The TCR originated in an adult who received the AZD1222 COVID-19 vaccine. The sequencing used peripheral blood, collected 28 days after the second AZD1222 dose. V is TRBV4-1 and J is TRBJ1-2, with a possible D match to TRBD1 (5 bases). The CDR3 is CASSQAIGAENYGYTF. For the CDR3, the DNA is TGCGCCAGCAGCCAAGCTATAGGGGCGGAAAACTATGGCTACACCTTC.